This passage covers 28 T cell receptor beta chains from one sample sequenced in a study of cytomegalovirus exposure and HLA in healthy donors. The primer mix had 60 Vbeta and 13 Jbeta primers. Only in-frame clones appear in the TCRdb table, and some are missing; sequencing was by immunoSEQ multiplex PCR. The sample includes a few hundred thousand clones, 85% to 90% seen only once; the top ten take around 1%. The sequenced material came from PBMCs. The receptors originated from a woman younger than 30 in good health and CMV-seronegative.

The rearrangement uses TRBV7-4 and TRBJ2-7, with D unclear. Trimming took off 4 bases at V and 3 bases at J, with 22 bases between the two ends. This CDR3 spans 17 amino acids. Germline-derived CDR1 and CDR2 are SGHVT and SQSDAQ. CDR3 protein: CASSSFLGPQDHYEQYF. CDR3 DNA: TGTGCCAGCAGCTCTTTTCTTGGGCCCCAAGACCACTACGAGCAGTACTTC.

This chain joins TRBV10-3 and TRBJ2-1, with a possible D match to TRBD1 (5 bases). The V and J ends lost 6 bases and 1 base respectively, with 7 bases between them. Germline-derived CDR1 and CDR2 are ENHRY and SYGVKD. This CDR3 has 13 residues. In DNA form, the CDR3 reads TGTGCCATCAGGACAGAATCCTACAATGAGCAGTTCTTC. It encodes CAIRTESYNEQFF.

The rearrangement joins TRBV6-5 to TRBJ2-7; D unclear. The germline V and J ends were trimmed by 0 bases and 2 bases, with 8 bases remaining between them. Germline V gives CDR1 MNHEY, CDR2 SVGAGI. The CDR3 contains 14 residues. In nucleotides, the CDR3 is TGTGCCAGCAGTTACTCTACTTTCGCCTACGAGCAGTACTTC. Protein product: CASSYSTFAYEQYF.

The chain uses TRBV11-2 and TRBJ2-7, with TRBD1 identical over 10 bases. This CDR3 has 15 residues. Germline V gene data show CDR1 as SGHAT and CDR2 as FQNNGV. The ends lost 4 bases at V and 5 bases at J; junction bases unmatched: 8. Written as DNA, the CDR3 is TGTGCCAGCAGCTCAACGACAGGGGGCCCCAACGAGCAGTACTTC. As protein: CASSSTTGGPNEQYF.

The V and J genes are TRBV7-2 and TRBJ1-3; D ambiguous. V lost 8 bases and J lost 5, with 16 bases in between. Germline CDR1 reads SGHTA; CDR2 reads FQGNSA. The CDR3 contains 14 residues. The CDR3 spells CASHGEASRNTIYF. CDR3 DNA sequence: TGTGCCAGCCATGGGGAGGCGTCCCGAAACACCATATATTTT.

The chain combines TRBV5-1 with TRBJ1-6; D not resolved. This CDR3 is built from 16 residues. V was clipped by 4 bases and J by 7 bases, with 18 bases between them. Germline V gives CDR1 SGHRS, CDR2 YFSETQ. The CDR3 loop reads CASSLSAGGKNSPLHF. CDR3 coding DNA: TGCGCCAGCAGCCTGAGTGCGGGCGGAAAGAATTCACCCCTCCACTTT.

J is TRBJ2-7 and V is TRBV20-1; weak D call: TRBD2 (6 bases). Germline CDR1 and CDR2: DFQATT and SNEGSKA (reference sequence). The ends were cut back, 6 bases at V and 7 bases at J, with 13 bases in the middle. The CDR3 contains 11 residues. The CDR3 nucleotides read TGCAGTGCGCGGACACGGGGGGAGCAGTACTTC. Encoded protein: CSARTRGEQYF.

The CDR3 nucleotides read TGTGCCAGCAGTCCGGGACATAACTCCTACGAGCAGTACTTC. Translating gives CASSPGHNSYEQYF. V and J are TRBV7-3 and TRBJ2-7; weak D call: TRBD1 (6 bases). Trimming removed 6 bases at V and 0 bases at J, with 12 bases between. The CDR3 has 14 amino acids. Germline values: CDR1 SGHTA, CDR2 FQGTGA.

The rearrangement uses TRBV18 and TRBJ2-5, with 13 bases aligning to TRBD2. Germline V gene data show CDR1 as KGHSH and CDR2 as LQKENI. The CDR3 length is 16 residues. J was trimmed by 3 bases and V by 2 bases; bases with no gene match: 3. CDR3 residues: CASSPNGLAGEETQYF. The CDR3 DNA is TGTGCCAGCTCACCAAACGGACTAGCGGGAGAAGAGACCCAGTACTTC.

This sequence joins TRBV7-9 and TRBJ2-7; D perhaps matches TRBD2 (5 bases). The V gene lost 4 bases and the J gene lost 2 bases, with 24 bases spanning the gap. The CDR3 runs to 18 residues. Germline CDR1 and CDR2: SEHNR and FQNEAQ (reference sequence). CDR3 DNA: TGTGCCAGCAGCTCAATGGGCCCCCGGGGTCTTGTAACCTACGAGCAGTACTTC. It yields the protein CASSSMGPRGLVTYEQYF. Looking up the rest from reference TRBV7-9 and TRBJ2-7 gives the full variable domain: DTGVSQNPRHKITKRGQNVTFRCDPISEHNRLYWYRQTLGQGPEFLTYFQNEAQLEKSRLLSDRFSAERPKGSFSTLEIQRTEQGDSAMYLCASSSMGPRGLVTYEQYFGPGTRLTVT.

The rearrangement uses TRBV11-2 and TRBJ1-5; 8 bases line up with TRBD1. Per germline, CDR1 SGHAT and CDR2 FQNNGV. CDR3 length: 14 residues. After removal of 1 base from V and 6 bases from J, the junction contained 2 bases not matched to a gene. The CDR3 is CASSLGRGRQPQHF. The CDR3 nucleotides are TGTGCCAGCAGCTTAGGCAGGGGGCGTCAGCCCCAGCATTTT.

The chain combines TRBV29-1 with TRBJ2-3; D not resolved. Trimming took 4 bases from V and 3 from J, leaving 11 bases between them. This CDR3 spans 13 amino acids. CDR1 and CDR2 from the germline V gene are SQVTM and ANQGSEA. DNA for the CDR3: TGCAGCGTTGTAAGCGTCGAAACAGATACGCAGTATTTT. Its protein product is CSVVSVETDTQYF.

The chain employs TRBV19 and TRBJ1-5; 8 positions agree with TRBD1. J was trimmed by 4 bases and V by 5 bases; bases with no gene match: 16. Looked up from germline, CDR1 is LNHDA and CDR2 is SQIVND (reference sequence). The CDR3 length is 18 residues. The CDR3 sequence: CASSPDRGVVAWNQPQHF. In DNA form, the CDR3 reads TGTGCCAGTAGTCCTGACAGGGGTGTGGTAGCTTGGAATCAGCCCCAGCATTTT.

The chain carries TRBV7-2 and TRBJ2-7; TRBD1 is a possible D gene (6 bases). This CDR3 is built from 14 residues. Germline V gene lookup returns CDR1 SGHTA and CDR2 FQGNSA. V lost 2 bases and J lost 3, with 11 bases in between. CDR3 sequence reads: CASSLSQGFYEQYF. Written as DNA, the CDR3 is TGTGCCAGCAGCTTATCGCAGGGGTTCTACGAGCAGTACTTC. The complete variable domain, with remaining parts taken from reference TRBV7-2 and TRBJ2-7, reads GAGVSQSPSNKVTEKGKDVELRCDPISGHTALYWYRQSLGQGLEFLIYFQGNSAPDKSGLPSDRFSAERTGGSVSTLTIQRTQQEDSAVYLCASSLSQGFYEQYFGPGTRLTVT.

V usage is TRBV4-3 and J usage is TRBJ1-5, with D hard to call. Deletions cut 0 bases from V and 7 bases from J, with 16 bases between. CDR1 LGHNA and CDR2 YSLEER come from the germline V gene. This CDR3 is built from 16 residues. CDR3 residues: CASSQDVTGAWQPQHF. In nucleotides, the CDR3 is TGCGCCAGCAGCCAAGACGTAACCGGTGCTTGGCAGCCCCAGCATTTT.

The chain couples TRBV5-6 to TRBJ2-5; 8 bases are a match to TRBD2. The J segment lost 5 bases and the V segment lost 1 base, leaving 10 bases of the junction unmatched. The CDR3 spans 16 residues. Germline V gene sequence: CDR1 SGHDT, CDR2 YYEEEE. For the CDR3, the DNA is TGTGCCAGCAGCTTGAAGGTTGGGACTAGATGGGAGACCCAGTACTTC. Translated: CASSLKVGTRWETQYF.

This CDR3 reads CASSLVTGGETQYF. CDR3 sequence (DNA): TGTGCCAGCAGCTTAGTTACCGGCGGAGAGACCCAGTACTTC. V is TRBV7-6 and J is TRBJ2-5; no firm D call. The germline V gene encodes CDR1 SGHVS and CDR2 FNYEAQ. The CDR3 is 14 residues long. Trimming shortened V by 1 base and J by 4 bases, and 10 bases separated the two germline ends.

The rearrangement uses TRBV30 and TRBJ2-7; 9 nucleotides agree with TRBD2. The CDR3 is 12 amino acids. CDR1 and CDR2 (germline): GTSNPN, SVGIG (reference sequence). Unmatched junction bases numbered 6, after V lost 5 bases and J lost 7 bases. CDR3 nucleotides: TGTGCCTGGGTAGCGGGAGCTCAGGAGCAGTACTTC. This translates into CAWVAGAQEQYF.

The gene calls are TRBV19 and TRBJ1-3; D call uncertain. The CDR3 length is 13 residues. The V end lost 8 bases, the J end lost 0 bases, and 8 bases lay between the germline ends. Germline V gene sequence: CDR1 LNHDA, CDR2 SQIVND (reference sequence). As DNA, the CDR3 is TGTGCCAGTCACGACAACTCTGGAAACACCATATATTTT. This codes for CASHDNSGNTIYF.

The genes are TRBV19 and TRBJ2-3, with 8 nucleotides matching TRBD2. This CDR3 region has 15 residues. In germline, CDR1 is LNHDA, CDR2 SQIVND (reference sequence). Trimming removed 5 bases from V and 6 bases from J; junction bases left unmatched: 10. The CDR3 region has the DNA TGTGCCAGTAGTCCCCTCGCGGGGGGCCCGGATACGCAGTATTTT. Its protein product is CASSPLAGGPDTQYF.

This clone was recorded once. The CDR3 DNA sequence: TGTGCCAGCAGCTTGGCGGAGGGATCAAGCTACACCTTC. Its translation is CASSLAEGSSYTF. The V call is TRBV5-4, the J call TRBJ1-2; no clear D gene. The CDR3 spans 13 residues. CDR1 is SGHNT, CDR2 YYREEE, per germline (reference sequence). Trimming took off 0 bases at V and 9 bases at J, with 12 bases between the two ends. The full variable domain, with the rest looked up from reference TRBV5-4 and TRBJ1-2, is ETGVTQSPTHLIKTRGQQVTLRCSSQSGHNTVSWYQQALGQGPQFIFQYYREEENGRGNFPPRFSGLQFPNYSSELNVNALELDDSALYLCASSLAEGSSYTFGSGTRLTVV.

The rearrangement links TRBV7-2 to TRBJ2-5; 10 bases fit TRBD2. J was trimmed by 4 bases and V by 5 bases; bases with no gene match: 4. There are 14 residues in the CDR3. Germline V gene lookup returns CDR1 SGHTA and CDR2 FQGNSA. DNA of the CDR3: TGTGCCAGCAGCAAAAGCGGGGGGGGAGAGACCCAGTACTTC. Translated, it gives CASSKSGGGETQYF. Full variable domain (rest looked up from reference TRBV7-2 and TRBJ2-5): GAGVSQSPSNKVTEKGKDVELRCDPISGHTALYWYRQSLGQGLEFLIYFQGNSAPDKSGLPSDRFSAERTGGSVSTLTIQRTQQEDSAVYLCASSKSGGGETQYFGPGTRLLVL.

This rearrangement joins TRBV5-6 to TRBJ1-1, with a weak D call TRBD1 (6 bases). This CDR3 has 17 residues. V lost 4 bases and J lost 1, with 20 bases in between. CDR1 SGHDT and CDR2 YYEEEE come from the germline V gene. The chain's CDR3 is CASSRPRGGRGNTEAFF. CDR3 nucleotides: TGTGCCAGCAGCAGACCTAGGGGGGGCAGGGGGAACACTGAAGCTTTCTTT.

This rearrangement joins TRBV9 to TRBJ2-7; 7 bases line up with TRBD2. The V and J ends lost 0 bases and 2 bases, in that order; junction bases with no gene match: 5. The CDR3 has 15 residues. The germline V gene encodes CDR1 SGDLS and CDR2 YYNGEE. CDR3 sequence (DNA): TGTGCCAGCAGCGTAGGACTGGGGGGGGCCTACGAGCAGTACTTC. This codes for CASSVGLGGAYEQYF.

The V call is TRBV7-2, the J call TRBJ2-7, with TRBD1 matching 9 bases. The CDR3 runs to 16 residues. V gave up 0 bases and J gave up 3 bases; unmatched junction bases: 6. Germline V gene lookup returns CDR1 SGHTA and CDR2 FQGNSA. CDR3 bases: TGTGCCAGCAGCTTAGCCAAAGGGACAGGGAACTACGAGCAGTACTTC. Translating it yields CASSLAKGTGNYEQYF.

The chain joins TRBV9 to TRBJ2-3, with D maybe TRBD1 (6 bases). CDR3 length: 15 residues. Germline V gene data show CDR1 as SGDLS and CDR2 as YYNGEE. V gave up 0 bases and J gave up 5 bases, with 13 bases separating them. This CDR3 is CASSVEGQGRDTQYF. In nucleotides, the CDR3 is TGTGCCAGCAGCGTAGAAGGCCAGGGGAGAGATACGCAGTATTTT.

The chain uses TRBV7-9 and TRBJ2-5; 9 nucleotides match TRBD1. This CDR3 contains 15 residues. Looked up from germline, CDR1 is SEHNR and CDR2 is FQNEAQ (reference sequence). Trimming removed 6 bases from V and 2 bases from J; junction bases left unmatched: 7. The CDR3 spells CASRRPGQGQETQYF. For the CDR3, the DNA is TGTGCCAGCAGGAGACCGGGACAGGGACAAGAGACCCAGTACTTC.

The chain employs TRBV30 and TRBJ2-2; a weak D match, TRBD2 (5 bases). This CDR3 is 13 amino acids long. Germline assignment: CDR1 GTSNPN and CDR2 SVGIG (reference sequence). Trimming took 2 bases from V and 8 from J, leaving 12 bases between them. For the CDR3, the DNA is TGTGCCTGGAGTATCAGCGGAGGTGGGGAGCTGTTTTTT. Translation gives CAWSISGGGELFF. The full variable domain, with the rest looked up from reference TRBV30 and TRBJ2-2, is SQTIHQWPATLVQPVGSPLSLECTVEGTSNPNLYWYRQAAGRGLQLLFYSVGIGQISSEVPQNLSASRPQDRQFILSSKKLLLSDSGFYLCAWSISGGGELFFGEGSRLTVL.